This T cell receptor (beta chain) was retrieved from a study of T cell responses to AZD1222 COVID-19 vaccine. Overall study context: Second doses that came at about 4 or about 12 weeks were put together.

TCRdb's copy holds only in-frame clones and misses some; the assay was immunoSEQ multiplex PCR. The sample carries approximately 73,000 clones, about 83% recorded once. General observations from the study: Donors, mostly white British, included more females; clonal diversity was possibly underestimated. Baseline seropositives among AZD1222 recipients totaled only six. Researchers took repertoire samples only after the peak T cell response had come.

A note on this clone: Its antigen is undetermined.

The sequence was obtained from an adult in good health. The sequencing here drew on peripheral blood, taken on day 0 of AZD1222 vaccination.

CDR3 residues: CASSMEWSGYSNQPQHF. The CDR3 DNA reads TGTGCCAGTAGTATGGAGTGGTCGGGATATAGCAATCAGCCCCAGCATTTT. The chain is built from TRBV19 and TRBJ1-5, with D unresolved. In germline, CDR1 is LNHDA, CDR2 SQIVND (reference sequence). This CDR3 has 17 amino acids. The germline V and J ends were trimmed by 3 bases and 0 bases, with 15 bases remaining between them.